The 8 T cell receptor beta chains in this list originate from one sample, sequenced in a study of Graves' ophthalmopathy and Graves' hyperthyroidism. Amplified TCR beta CDR3 regions were obtained using RNA transcripts as template. RT-PCR in the first round used HTBI primers; a second-round multiplex PCR followed. MiXCR, applied by TCRdb to the multiplex PCR reads, yields one record per CDR3 protein. The sample lists hundreds of thousands of distinct CDR3 sequences, 20% to 25% occurring once. The sample consisted of peripheral blood. The receptors originated from a woman under 30 with stable Graves' hyperthyroidism. Some clones in this sample may be carry-over from other donors' samples.

This clonotype was seen ten or more times. The chain joins TRBV12-3 or TRBV12-4 to TRBJ2-7, with TRBD2 matching 12 bases. The J segment lost 4 bases and the V segment lost 3 bases, leaving 4 bases of the junction unmatched. This CDR3 is 15 amino acids long. CDR3 nucleotides: TGTGCCAGCAGTTTCTCGACTAGCGGGGGATACGAGCAGTACTTC. Translation: CASSFSTSGGYEQYF.

The chain recombines TRBV12-3 or TRBV12-4 with TRBJ1-1; a weak D match, TRBD1 (6 bases). CDR3 size: 15 residues. V lost 6 bases and J 5 bases, leaving 19 bases between the germline ends. Written as DNA, the CDR3 is TGTGCCAGCAGCTTACAGGGCGCGGCGAGAACTGAAGCTTTCTTT. Amino acids: CASSLQGAARTEAFF.

In its sample, this clonotype was seen many times. The chain joins TRBV6-5 to TRBJ1-2; 9 bases are shared with TRBD1. The V gene's germline CDR1 is MNHEY and CDR2 SVGAGI. CDR3 length: 16 residues. V lost 7 bases and J lost 4; bases outside the gene matches: 13. The DNA of the CDR3 is TGTGCCAGCATCTCGAATCCGGGACAGGGATCCTATGGCTACACCTTC. This gives the protein CASISNPGQGSYGYTF.

This clonotype has ten or more counts. This chain uses TRBV6-1 with TRBJ2-7; 12 bases align to TRBD2. This CDR3 contains 16 residues. CDR1 and CDR2 from the germline V gene are MNHNS and SASEGT. V was pared by 5 bases and J by 2 bases, with 7 bases of the junction left unmatched. The CDR3 spells CASSPRLAGAAYEQYF. DNA for the CDR3: TGTGCCAGCAGTCCAAGACTAGCGGGGGCGGCCTACGAGCAGTACTTC.

Ten or more counts support this clonotype. The V and J genes are TRBV12-3 or TRBV12-4 and TRBJ2-5, with 15 bases matching TRBD2. This CDR3 is 16 amino acids long. Losses at the gene ends were 4 bases for V and 2 bases for J; bases not matched to a gene: 2. The CDR3 loop is CASSSGLAGGQETQYF. The CDR3 DNA sequence: TGTGCCAGCAGTTCGGGACTAGCGGGGGGACAAGAGACCCAGTACTTC.

The CDR3 region is CATSVPGRPEAFF. DNA of the CDR3: TGTGCCACCAGTGTCCCCGGTAGGCCTGAAGCTTTCTTT. This chain joins TRBV24-1 and TRBJ1-1; unclear D gene. With 5 bases removed from V and 6 bases from J, the gap between germline ends came to 12 bases. CDR3 length: 13 residues. In germline, CDR1 is KGHDR, CDR2 SFDVKD.

The V gene is TRBV12-3 or TRBV12-4, the J gene TRBJ1-1; D unresolved. The CDR3 spans 13 residues. V lost 0 bases and J lost 6, with 8 bases in between. DNA for the CDR3: TGTGCCAGCAGTTTAGCCCGGACTTCTGAAGCTTTCTTT. This gives the protein CASSLARTSEAFF.

V usage is TRBV4-1 and J usage is TRBJ2-2; weak D call: TRBD2 (6 bases). Between the trimmed V and J ends, which lost 0 bases and 1 base, there was a span of 12 bases. The CDR3 consists of 17 residues. CDR1 MGHRA and CDR2 YSYEKL come from the germline V gene. The CDR3 reads CASSQEIGGVNTGELFF. The CDR3 DNA reads as TGCGCCAGCAGCCAAGAGATCGGGGGAGTGAACACCGGGGAGCTGTTTTTT.